This TCR beta chain comes out of a study of OX40 agonist ivuxolimab in advanced cancers. Looking at the study overall: The costimulatory receptor OX40 (CD134) was targeted by ivuxolimab, a fully human IgG2 agonistic monoclonal antibody. Intravenous ivuxolimab was administered to patients every 2 weeks at six dose levels: 0.01, 0.1, 0.3, 1.5, 3 and 10 mg/kg. The paper describes the monotherapy dose-escalation part (N of about 54 patients) of the phase I trial of ivuxolimab. In the dose-escalation cohort, 75% to 85% of patients were male, and the mean age was 60 years with a range of about 20 to 80. Patients were allowed to have had prior anti-PD-1, anti-PD-L1 or anti-CTLA-4 therapy, and approximately 40% of the dose-escalation patients had been treated with checkpoint inhibitors. Of the 50 to 55 dose-escalation patients, hepatocellular carcinoma was present in about 20, melanoma in some 15, renal cell carcinoma in 9 and head and neck cancer in 9. The purpose of peripheral TCRbeta sequencing was to test whether ivuxolimab changed TCR sequence diversity and led to clonal T-cell expansion. Partial responses were achieved by three dose-escalation patients, of whom one had hepatocellular carcinoma and two had cutaneous melanoma.

As concerns this clone: This clone's antigen is unknown. The input lacks base qualities; no much larger clone sits a single base away.

What the work shows at the level of the full study, not this receptor alone: In the 0.1-3.0 mg/kg groups, partial responders had among the lowest normalized peripheral clonal expansion, particularly in CD8+ T cells. At doses of 0.1 to 3.0 mg/kg, clonal expansion of both CD4+ and CD8+ blood T cells was observed from baseline to week 6. Low levels of normalized T-cell clonal expansion were also seen in some nonresponding patients. The antigen specificity of the clonally expanded peripheral T cells was not determined. On average, CD8+ T cells showed more expanded clones than CD4+ T cells after ivuxolimab.

The trial excluded patients who had a history of autoimmune disease or were on systemic immunosuppression. Peripheral blood for TCR sequencing was drawn from every dose cohort at baseline, at cycle 4 day 1 and at cycle 7 day 1. The samples were drawn from a first-in-human, open-label, multicenter phase I dose-escalation trial of ivuxolimab. Adults with locally advanced or metastatic melanoma, renal cell, hepatocellular, or head and neck squamous cell carcinoma were enrolled in the trial. Before TCR sequencing, CD4+ and CD8+ T cells were separately sorted from peripheral blood. The CDR1 and CDR2 encoded by the germline V gene are SQVTM and ANQGSEA. The CDR3 goes from the cysteine to the phenylalanine over 12 residues. Only the CDR3 DNA is retained, 36 bases long and in frame from the first base. Trimming costs V 3 bases and J 8 bases, and their ends lie 13 bases apart. Genomic DNA was extracted from sorted cells for sequencing of the TCRbeta CDR3 region. TCRbeta CDR3 regions were sequenced using the immunoSEQ Assay. TCRdb stores this immuneACCESS table with in-frame sequences only. Part of the clones is absent; in the studies checked, under half of the shortfall reflects unresolved V genes, and no reason is known for the rest. The sample records tens of thousands of clones, nearly 95% of which are singletons. The ten largest account for around 6% of the sample.

The receptor comes from an adult with an advanced solid tumor such as melanoma, head and neck, liver or kidney cancer. The sequencing here drew on CD4+ or CD8+ T cells sorted from blood, taken in a trial of the OX40 agonist ivuxolimab. The chain uses TRBV29-1 and TRBJ1-2, with a tentative D gene TRBD1 over 5 matching bases. The CDR3 amino acid sequence is: CSVEARKGGYTF. The sequenced DNA is TGCAGCGTTGAGGCCAGGAAGGGGGGCTACACCTTC.